Shown below are 31 T cell receptor beta chains from a single sample sequenced in a study of blood T cell repertoires in COVID-19. Sequencing was performed with immunoSEQ multiplex PCR; in TCRdb, only in-frame clones are kept and a portion is missing. Here the sample spans around 200,000 clones, roughly 89% being singletons. Sequences were obtained from PBMCs or T cells enriched from blood (not recorded which). These receptor sequences come from a woman aged 40 to 50 with acute COVID-19.

As for this clone: This sample includes further DNA sequences coding for the same CDR3. The CDR3 DNA sequence: TGTGCCAGCAGCCTAGCGGGAGGTCAAGAGACCCAGTACTTC. Amino acids: CASSLAGGQETQYF. The rearrangement links TRBV5-4 to TRBJ2-5; 11 bases fit TRBD2. This CDR3 spans 14 amino acids. The germline V gene has CDR1 SGHNT and CDR2 YYREEE (reference sequence). The J segment lost 2 bases and the V segment lost 4 bases, leaving 1 base of the junction unmatched.

This chain links TRBV30 with TRBJ2-3, with 11 bases that match TRBD2. This CDR3 region has 15 residues. From germline, CDR1 is GTSNPN and CDR2 SVGIG (reference sequence). V lost 5 bases to trimming and J lost 2 bases; unmatched junction nucleotides: 6. For the CDR3, the DNA is TGTGCCTGGGGTCTAGCGGGGGGTACCACAGATACGCAGTATTTT. Protein product: CAWGLAGGTTDTQYF. Together with reference TRBV30 and TRBJ2-3, the CDR3 gives the full variable domain: SQTIHQWPATLVQPVGSPLSLECTVEGTSNPNLYWYRQAAGRGLQLLFYSVGIGQISSEVPQNLSASRPQDRQFILSSKKLLLSDSGFYLCAWGLAGGTTDTQYFGPGTRLTVL.

Only one count was recorded for this clone. The chain is built from TRBV5-1 and TRBJ1-2; D remains unclear. V shed 0 bases and J shed 6 bases, with 12 bases lying between them. Germline V gene data show CDR1 as SGHRS and CDR2 as YFSETQ. The CDR3 has 14 amino acids. The CDR3 coding sequence is TGCGCCAGCAGCTTGGCCCCGGGGTCCAATGGCTACACCTTC. Protein: CASSLAPGSNGYTF.

The chain uses TRBV18 and TRBJ2-3, with D tentatively TRBD2 (5 bases). Germline V gene lookup returns CDR1 KGHSH and CDR2 LQKENI. V was cut by 3 bases and J by 1 base, with 8 bases left in between. The CDR3 totals 14 residues. CDR3 protein: CASSPGAGTDTQYF. The CDR3 DNA follows: TGTGCCAGCTCACCGGGAGCCGGCACAGATACGCAGTATTTT. The variable domain in full, completed from reference TRBV18 and TRBJ2-3, reads NAGVMQNPRHLVRRRGQEARLRCSPMKGHSHVYWYRQLPEEGLKFMVYLQKENIIDESGMPKERFSAEFPKEGPSILRIQQVVRGDSAAYFCASSPGAGTDTQYFGPGTRLTVL.

CDR3 protein: CASSPKRGEQYF. DNA of the CDR3: TGTGCCAGCAGTCCGAAAAGGGGCGAGCAGTACTTC. J is TRBJ2-7 and V is TRBV6-6; perhaps TRBD1 as D (5 bases). CDR1 is MNHNY, CDR2 SVGAGI, per germline (reference sequence). The V end lost 5 bases, the J end lost 6 bases, and 11 bases lay between the germline ends. CDR3 length: 12 residues.

The chain combines TRBV30 with TRBJ2-5; 7 bases map to TRBD2. The CDR3 is 15 amino acids. Germline CDR1 is GTSNPN and CDR2 is SVGIG (reference sequence). As DNA, the CDR3 is TGTGGCATGGGATGGTGGGGGGGAAGCCAAGAGACCCAGTACTTC. Translation: CGMGWWGGSQETQYF.

This sequence joins TRBV29-1 and TRBJ1-2; D not certain. The germline gives CDR1 SQVTM, CDR2 ANQGSEA. The CDR3 spans 13 residues. The germline V and J ends were trimmed by 4 bases and 7 bases, with 16 bases remaining between them. The CDR3 DNA reads as TGCAGCGTTGCCGCCGGAGGATCGGGTGGCTACACCTTC. Residues: CSVAAGGSGGYTF.

The V call is TRBV7-9, the J call TRBJ2-2; D perhaps matches TRBD2 (7 bases). CDR1 is SEHNR, CDR2 FQNEAQ, per germline (reference sequence). With 5 bases removed from V and 1 base from J, the gap between germline ends came to 20 bases. The CDR3 spans 18 residues. The CDR3 DNA is TGTGCCAGCAGCACCTCGGTATCGCGGGGGCAGAACACCGGGGAGCTGTTTTTT. Its translation: CASSTSVSRGQNTGELFF.

J is TRBJ2-3 and V is TRBV24-1; no definite D call. Trimming pared 5 bases from V and 6 bases from J, leaving 5 bases between. The CDR3 is made up of 11 amino acids. CDR1 is KGHDR and CDR2 is SFDVKD in the germline V gene. CDR3: CATSAGDTQYF. Written as DNA, the CDR3 is TGTGCCACCAGTGCCGGGGATACGCAGTATTTT.

A single count supports this clone. CDR3 DNA sequence: TGTGCCAGCAGTTACCGCGGGGGGCCCTACGAGCAGTACGTC. Its protein is CASSYRGGPYEQYV. The rearrangement links TRBV6-2 or TRBV6-3 to TRBJ2-7; 8 bases are shared with TRBD2. Looked up from germline, CDR1 is MNHEY and CDR2 is SVGEGT. The CDR3 runs to 14 residues. The trim removed 2 bases at V and 2 bases at J, leaving 2 bases unmatched.

In its sample, this clone was seen a few times. The chain uses TRBV24-1 and TRBJ2-3; TRBD2 matches at 9 bases. The CDR3 length is 16 residues. After removal of 9 bases from V and 1 base from J, the junction contained 10 bases not matched to a gene. Germline values: CDR1 KGHDR, CDR2 SFDVKD. In DNA, the CDR3 is TGTGCCACCGGTGGGAGCGGGGGGTCGGGCACAGATACGCAGTATTTT. Encoded protein: CATGGSGGSGTDTQYF.

The chain links TRBV18 to TRBJ1-1, with D possibly TRBD1 on 5 matching bases. Trimming removed 3 bases from V and 1 base from J, with 9 bases in between. Looked up from germline, CDR1 is KGHSH and CDR2 is LQKENI. This CDR3 has 14 amino acids. The CDR3 DNA reads as TGTGCCAGCTCACCGGTACAGGCGAACACTGAAGCTTTCTTT. Translation: CASSPVQANTEAFF.

This clone has just one count. The V gene is TRBV19, the J gene TRBJ1-5; D perhaps matches TRBD1 (5 bases). Trimming took off 6 bases at V and 7 bases at J, with 13 bases between the two ends. The CDR3 is 13 residues long. Germline-derived CDR1 and CDR2 are LNHDA and SQIVND (reference sequence). The CDR3 is CASRSGLWQPQHF. The CDR3 nucleotides read TGTGCCAGTAGGTCAGGGTTGTGGCAGCCCCAGCATTTT.

This chain joins TRBV7-6 and TRBJ1-6, with TRBD1 identical over 9 bases. The CDR3 has 15 residues. Per the germline V gene, CDR1 is SGHVS and CDR2 is FNYEAQ. V lost 3 bases and J lost 7; bases outside the gene matches: 4. The CDR3 nucleotides read TGTGCCAGCAGCTTGGGGACAGGGCACAATTCACCCCTCCACTTT. Protein product: CASSLGTGHNSPLHF.

This chain connects TRBV19 to TRBJ2-3, with D possibly matching TRBD2 (5 bases). Trimming took off 5 bases at V and 1 base at J, with 13 bases between the two ends. CDR1 and CDR2 from the germline V gene are LNHDA and SQIVND (reference sequence). CDR3 length: 15 residues. This CDR3 is CASSSRTGGTDTQYF. The CDR3 region has the DNA TGTGCCAGTAGTTCGCGGACTGGGGGCACAGATACGCAGTATTTT.

CDR3 sequence: CASSLEGLRNYEQYF. The CDR3 DNA follows: TGTGCCAGCAGCTTGGAGGGACTACGAAACTACGAGCAGTACTTC. The gene calls are TRBV5-4 and TRBJ2-7; 7 bases map to TRBD2. V shed 0 bases, J shed 3 bases, and the junction held 6 bases outside the gene matches. The CDR3 sequence is 15 residues long. Germline V gene lookup returns CDR1 SGHNT and CDR2 YYREEE (reference sequence).

This clone was observed once. The chain has TRBV2 and TRBJ1-6, with a possible D match to TRBD1 (6 bases). CDR3 length: 15 residues. V dropped 8 bases and J dropped 7 bases, with 18 bases sitting between them. In germline, CDR1 is SNHLY, CDR2 FYNNEI. CDR3 coding DNA: TGTGCCAGCCGGAATGTAGGGCAGGGGAATTCACCCCTCCACTTT. Protein sequence: CASRNVGQGNSPLHF.

The V call is TRBV29-1, the J call TRBJ2-2, with D maybe TRBD1 (5 bases). Germline V lookup: CDR1 SQVTM, CDR2 ANQGSEA. V shed 6 bases and J shed 1 base, with 12 bases lying between them. The CDR3 runs 14 residues. Here the CDR3 reads CSVRVDKNTGELFF. The CDR3 nucleotides read TGCAGCGTCCGAGTGGACAAGAACACCGGGGAGCTGTTTTTT.

The gene calls are TRBV24-1 and TRBJ1-2, with D possibly TRBD1 on 5 matching bases. V dropped 0 bases and J dropped 7 bases, with 11 bases sitting between them. The germline V gene has CDR1 KGHDR and CDR2 SFDVKD. This CDR3 region has 14 residues. The DNA for the CDR3 is TGTGCCACCAGTGATTTGCCAGGGTATGGTGGCTACACCTTC. Translation: CATSDLPGYGGYTF.

This clone came up once. The chain joins TRBV6-5 to TRBJ1-4; possible D gene TRBD1, 5 bases. Germline V gives CDR1 MNHEY, CDR2 SVGAGI. This CDR3 spans 13 amino acids. Trimming pared 7 bases from V and 8 bases from J, leaving 14 bases between. The CDR3 nucleotides read TGTGCCAGCATCCCCCCGGGGGTAGAAAAACTGTTTTTT. Translated: CASIPPGVEKLFF.

The chain combines TRBV25-1 with TRBJ1-3; possibly TRBD1 for D (5 bases). Trimming took off 4 bases at V and 7 bases at J, with 8 bases between the two ends. CDR3 length equals 12 residues. From germline, CDR1 is MGHDK and CDR2 SYGVNS. The CDR3 spells CASSGQGNTIYF. The CDR3 bases are TGTGCCAGCAGTGGCCAGGGCAACACCATATATTTT.

The V and J genes are TRBV3-1 (or the pseudogene TRBV3-2) and TRBJ1-1; 8 nucleotides align to TRBD1. The CDR3 totals 15 residues. V shed 6 bases, J shed 0 bases, and the junction held 6 bases outside the gene matches. The germline V gene has CDR1 LGHDT and CDR2 YNNKEL (reference sequence). The CDR3 DNA reads TGTGCCAGCAGACTAGGGACAGGTCTGAACACTGAAGCTTTCTTT. This codes for CASRLGTGLNTEAFF.

The chain employs TRBV4-1 and TRBJ1-1; perhaps TRBD1 as D (5 bases). The germline V gene encodes CDR1 MGHRA and CDR2 YSYEKL. CDR3 length: 14 residues. The V and J ends lost 3 bases and 7 bases respectively, with 15 bases between them. As DNA, the CDR3 is TGCGCCAGCAGCCAGGAACCGACAGCGATTGAAGCTTTCTTT. It codes for CASSQEPTAIEAFF.

V gene TRBV3-1 (or the pseudogene TRBV3-2) combines with J gene TRBJ2-4; TRBD1 matches 11 bases. Per germline, CDR1 LGHDT and CDR2 YNNKEL (reference sequence). This CDR3 is built from 16 residues. V dropped 7 bases and J dropped 3; count of bases not matched to a gene: 8. The CDR3 here is CASTSGTGGGKNIQYF. The CDR3 nucleotides read TGTGCCAGCACCTCCGGGACAGGGGGAGGCAAAAACATTCAGTACTTC.

V usage is TRBV7-9 and J usage is TRBJ1-4; D is unclear. CDR1 and CDR2 (germline): SEHNR, FQNEAQ (reference sequence). This CDR3 has 14 residues. The V and J ends lost 5 bases and 8 bases respectively, with 15 bases between them. Here the CDR3 DNA reads TGTGCCAGCAGCCCCTTGGGCGAGTACGAAAAACTGTTTTTT. It yields the protein CASSPLGEYEKLFF.

The chain is built from TRBV19 and TRBJ2-6; TRBD1 aligns across 9 bases. Germline CDR1 and CDR2: LNHDA and SQIVND (reference sequence). V dropped 5 bases and J dropped 3; count of bases not matched to a gene: 11. The CDR3 runs to 18 residues. CDR3 sequence (DNA): TGTGCCAGTAGTGTCACCGGGACAGGGTTAGTTGGGGCCAACGTCCTGACTTTC. It yields the protein CASSVTGTGLVGANVLTF.

This chain connects TRBV3-1 (or the pseudogene TRBV3-2) to TRBJ1-2, with 8 bases lining up with TRBD1. Germline V gene data show CDR1 as LGHDT and CDR2 as YNNKEL (reference sequence). The CDR3 runs 14 residues. V lost 4 bases and J lost 8; bases outside the gene matches: 9. The CDR3 sequence is CASSRTGLSGGYTF. DNA for the CDR3: TGTGCCAGCAGCCGGACAGGGCTTTCGGGGGGCTACACCTTC.

The chain recombines TRBV5-4 with TRBJ2-2; D is perhaps TRBD2 (6 bases). Looked up from germline, CDR1 is SGHNT and CDR2 is YYREEE (reference sequence). This CDR3 has 14 residues. V was trimmed by 4 bases and J by 5 bases, leaving 12 bases between them. CDR3 coding DNA: TGTGCCAGCAGCCGGATGGAGGGGACCGGGGAGCTGTTTTTT. Its translation: CASSRMEGTGELFF.

This sequence joins TRBV9 and TRBJ2-1, with a weak D call TRBD2 (7 bases). Trimming left V 3 bases short and J 5 bases short, with 15 bases between. The CDR3 totals 15 residues. Per the germline V gene, CDR1 is SGDLS and CDR2 is YYNGEE. The CDR3 region has the DNA TGTGCCAGCAGCGGCTGGGGGGGCCTAGACAATGAGCAGTTCTTC. Protein: CASSGWGGLDNEQFF.

The chain carries TRBV7-2 and TRBJ2-7; 7 positions agree with TRBD2. The CDR3 is made up of 13 amino acids. The ends lost 5 bases at V and 3 bases at J; junction bases unmatched: 4. The germline V gene encodes CDR1 SGHTA and CDR2 FQGNSA. The CDR3 DNA reads TGTGCCAGCAGCGGTGGGGGGGTCTACGAGCAGTACTTC. It codes for CASSGGGVYEQYF.

V and J are TRBV7-2 and TRBJ1-6; the D is unclear. Trimming removed 5 bases at V and 2 bases at J, with 19 bases between. CDR1 and CDR2 from the germline V gene are SGHTA and FQGNSA. This CDR3 comprises 18 residues. The CDR3 sequence: CASSQTPTPSPYNSPLHF. The DNA for the CDR3 is TGTGCCAGCAGCCAAACACCGACACCCAGCCCCTATAATTCACCCCTCCACTTT. Using reference TRBV7-2 and TRBJ1-6 for the parts outside the CDR3, the full variable domain is GAGVSQSPSNKVTEKGKDVELRCDPISGHTALYWYRQSLGQGLEFLIYFQGNSAPDKSGLPSDRFSAERTGGSVSTLTIQRTQQEDSAVYLCASSQTPTPSPYNSPLHFGNGTRLTVT.